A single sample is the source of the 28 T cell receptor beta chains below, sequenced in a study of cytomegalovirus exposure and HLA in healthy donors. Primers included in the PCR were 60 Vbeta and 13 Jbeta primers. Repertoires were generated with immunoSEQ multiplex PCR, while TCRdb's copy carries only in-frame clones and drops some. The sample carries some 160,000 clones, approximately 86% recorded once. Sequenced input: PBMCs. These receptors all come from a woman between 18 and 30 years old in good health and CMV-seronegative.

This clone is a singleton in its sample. DNA for the CDR3: TGTGCCAGTAGTATAGGCCCGGACTATGGCTACACCTTC. Its translation: CASSIGPDYGYTF. The chain recombines TRBV19 with TRBJ1-2; no clear D gene. Per the germline V gene, CDR1 is LNHDA and CDR2 is SQIVND (reference sequence). The V gene lost 1 base and the J gene lost 3 bases, with 6 bases spanning the gap. This CDR3 has 13 residues.

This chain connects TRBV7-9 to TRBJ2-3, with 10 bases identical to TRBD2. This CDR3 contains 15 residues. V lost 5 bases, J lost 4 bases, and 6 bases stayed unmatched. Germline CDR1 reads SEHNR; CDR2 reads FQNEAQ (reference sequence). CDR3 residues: CASSKAGGPSDTQYF. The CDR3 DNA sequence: TGTGCCAGCAGCAAAGCGGGGGGGCCATCAGATACGCAGTATTTT. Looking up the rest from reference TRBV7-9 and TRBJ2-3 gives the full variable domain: DTGVSQNPRHKITKRGQNVTFRCDPISEHNRLYWYRQTLGQGPEFLTYFQNEAQLEKSRLLSDRFSAERPKGSFSTLEIQRTEQGDSAMYLCASSKAGGPSDTQYFGPGTRLTVL.

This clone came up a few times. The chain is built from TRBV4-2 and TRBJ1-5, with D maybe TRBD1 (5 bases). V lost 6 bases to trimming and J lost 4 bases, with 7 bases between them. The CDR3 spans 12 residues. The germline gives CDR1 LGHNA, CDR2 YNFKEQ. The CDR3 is CASRGGNQPQHF. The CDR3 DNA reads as TGTGCCAGCAGGGGGGGGAATCAGCCCCAGCATTTT.

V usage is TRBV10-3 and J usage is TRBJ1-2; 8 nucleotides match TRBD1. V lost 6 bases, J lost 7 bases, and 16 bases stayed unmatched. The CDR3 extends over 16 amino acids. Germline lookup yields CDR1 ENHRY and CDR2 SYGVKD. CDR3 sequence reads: CAIRTDREAPGVGYTF. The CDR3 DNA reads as TGTGCCATCAGGACGGACAGGGAGGCCCCCGGAGTTGGCTACACCTTC.

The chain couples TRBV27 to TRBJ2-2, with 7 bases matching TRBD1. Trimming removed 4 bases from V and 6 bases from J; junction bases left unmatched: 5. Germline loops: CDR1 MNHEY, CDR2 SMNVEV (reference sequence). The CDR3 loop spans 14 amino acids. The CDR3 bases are TGTGCCAGCAGTTCCCGAGGGGGCTCCGGGGAGCTGTTTTTT. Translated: CASSSRGGSGELFF.

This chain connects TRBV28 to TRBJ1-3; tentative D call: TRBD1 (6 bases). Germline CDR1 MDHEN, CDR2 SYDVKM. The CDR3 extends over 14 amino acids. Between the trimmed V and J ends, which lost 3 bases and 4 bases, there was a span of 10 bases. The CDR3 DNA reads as TGTGCCAGCAGTTTTAGGGGGGGCGGAAACACCATATATTTT. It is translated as CASSFRGGGNTIYF.

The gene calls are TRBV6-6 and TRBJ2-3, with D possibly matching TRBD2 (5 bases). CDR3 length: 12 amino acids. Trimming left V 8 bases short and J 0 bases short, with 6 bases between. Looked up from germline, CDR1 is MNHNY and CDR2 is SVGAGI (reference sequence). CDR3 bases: TGTGCCAGCGGCGGGAGCACAGATACGCAGTATTTT. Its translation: CASGGSTDTQYF.

The CDR3 bases are TGTGCCAGCAGCCTGGCCTCCTTTAATGAAAAACTGTTTTTT. It encodes CASSLASFNEKLFF. The genes are TRBV7-9 and TRBJ1-4, with D uncertain. Deletions cut 5 bases from V and 4 bases from J, with 11 bases between. The CDR3 totals 14 residues. Germline V gene data show CDR1 as SEHNR and CDR2 as FQNEAQ (reference sequence).

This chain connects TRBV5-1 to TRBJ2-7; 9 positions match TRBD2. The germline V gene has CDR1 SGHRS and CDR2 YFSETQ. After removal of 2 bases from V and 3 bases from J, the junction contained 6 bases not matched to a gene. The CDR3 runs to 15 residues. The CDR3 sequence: CASSFPTSGSYEQYF. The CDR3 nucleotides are TGCGCCAGCAGCTTTCCGACTAGCGGCAGCTACGAGCAGTACTTC. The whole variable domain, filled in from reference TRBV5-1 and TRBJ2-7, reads KAGVTQTPRYLIKTRGQQVTLSCSPISGHRSVSWYQQTPGQGLQFLFEYFSETQRNKGNFPGRFSGRQFSNSRSEMNVSTLELGDSALYLCASSFPTSGSYEQYFGPGTRLTVT.

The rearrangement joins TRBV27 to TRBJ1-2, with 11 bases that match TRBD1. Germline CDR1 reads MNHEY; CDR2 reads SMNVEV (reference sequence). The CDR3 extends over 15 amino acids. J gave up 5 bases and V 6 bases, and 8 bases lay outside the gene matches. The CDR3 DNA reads TGTGCCAGCAGCACCGGACAGGGGGCGCGATATGGCTACACCTTC. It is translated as CASSTGQGARYGYTF.

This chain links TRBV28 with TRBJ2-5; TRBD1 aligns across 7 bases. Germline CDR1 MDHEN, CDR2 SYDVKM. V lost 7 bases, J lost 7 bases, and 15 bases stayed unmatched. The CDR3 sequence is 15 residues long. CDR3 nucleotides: TGTGCCAGCAACCCGCGCACAGGGGTAGTTGGGACCCAGTACTTC. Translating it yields CASNPRTGVVGTQYF.

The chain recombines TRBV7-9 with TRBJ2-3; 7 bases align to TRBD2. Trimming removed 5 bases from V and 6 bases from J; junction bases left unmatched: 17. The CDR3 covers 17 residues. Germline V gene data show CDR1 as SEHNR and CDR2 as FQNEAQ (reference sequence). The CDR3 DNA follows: TGTGCCAGCAGCGATCCTATGGAAGGGAGGGCCGGGGATACGCAGTATTTT. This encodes CASSDPMEGRAGDTQYF.

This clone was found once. The CDR3 DNA follows: TGTGCCAGCCTAGATGTGGTTAATCAGCCCCAGCATTTT. It is translated as CASLDVVNQPQHF. The chain joins TRBV7-9 to TRBJ1-5; D is unresolved. Germline lookup yields CDR1 SEHNR and CDR2 FQNEAQ (reference sequence). This CDR3 is built from 13 residues. Trimming cost V 8 bases and J 4 bases, with 12 bases left between them.

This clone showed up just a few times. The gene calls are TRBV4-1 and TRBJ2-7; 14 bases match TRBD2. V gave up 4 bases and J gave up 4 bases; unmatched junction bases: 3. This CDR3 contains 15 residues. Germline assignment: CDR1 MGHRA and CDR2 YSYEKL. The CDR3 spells CASSPWTSGGYEQYF. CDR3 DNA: TGCGCCAGCAGCCCATGGACTAGCGGGGGGTACGAGCAGTACTTC.

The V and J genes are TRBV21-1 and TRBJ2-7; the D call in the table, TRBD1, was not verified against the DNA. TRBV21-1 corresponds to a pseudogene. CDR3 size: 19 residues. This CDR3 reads CASSKARSPDRDGFSEQYF. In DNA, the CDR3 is TGTGCCAGCAGCAAGGCCCGATCTCCGGACAGGGATGGCTTTAGCGAGCAGTACTTC.

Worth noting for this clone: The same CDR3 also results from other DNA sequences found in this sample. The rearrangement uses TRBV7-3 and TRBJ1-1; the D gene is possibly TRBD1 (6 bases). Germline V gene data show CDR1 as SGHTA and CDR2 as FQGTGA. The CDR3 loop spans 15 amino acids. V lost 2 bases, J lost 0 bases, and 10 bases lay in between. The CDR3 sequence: CASSLAGQMNTEAFF. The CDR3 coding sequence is TGTGCCAGCAGCTTAGCCGGACAGATGAACACTGAAGCTTTCTTT.

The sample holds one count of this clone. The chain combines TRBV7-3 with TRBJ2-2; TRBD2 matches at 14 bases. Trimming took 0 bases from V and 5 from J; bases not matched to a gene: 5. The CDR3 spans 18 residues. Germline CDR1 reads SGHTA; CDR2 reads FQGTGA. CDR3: CASSLTQTSGRVTGELFF. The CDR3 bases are TGTGCCAGCAGCTTAACACAGACTAGCGGGAGGGTAACCGGGGAGCTGTTTTTT.

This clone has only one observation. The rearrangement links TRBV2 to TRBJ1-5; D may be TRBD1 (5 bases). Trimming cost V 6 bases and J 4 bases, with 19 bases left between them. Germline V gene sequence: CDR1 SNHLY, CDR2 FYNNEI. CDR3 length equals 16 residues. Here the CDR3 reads CASSATTGLANQPQHF. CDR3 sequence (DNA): TGTGCCAGCAGCGCAACCACAGGATTAGCAAATCAGCCCCAGCATTTT.

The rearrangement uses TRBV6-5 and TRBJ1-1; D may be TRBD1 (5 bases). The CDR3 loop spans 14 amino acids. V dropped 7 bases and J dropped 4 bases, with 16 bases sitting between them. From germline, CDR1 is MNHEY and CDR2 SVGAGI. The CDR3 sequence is CASTTRSRATEAFF. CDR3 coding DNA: TGTGCCAGCACCACTCGAAGCAGGGCCACTGAAGCTTTCTTT.

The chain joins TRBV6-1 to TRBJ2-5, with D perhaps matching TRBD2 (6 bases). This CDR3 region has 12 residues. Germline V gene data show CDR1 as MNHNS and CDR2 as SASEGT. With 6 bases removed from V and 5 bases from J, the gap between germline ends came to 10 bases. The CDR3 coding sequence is TGTGCCAGCAGAGTCGGAGGGGAGACCCAGTACTTC. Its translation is CASRVGGETQYF.

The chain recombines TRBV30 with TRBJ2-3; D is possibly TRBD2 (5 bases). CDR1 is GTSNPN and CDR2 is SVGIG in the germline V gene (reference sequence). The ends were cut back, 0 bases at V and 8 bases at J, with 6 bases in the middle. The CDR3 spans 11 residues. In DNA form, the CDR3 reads TGTGCCTGGAGTGTACGGGGTACGCAGTATTTT. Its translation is CAWSVRGTQYF.

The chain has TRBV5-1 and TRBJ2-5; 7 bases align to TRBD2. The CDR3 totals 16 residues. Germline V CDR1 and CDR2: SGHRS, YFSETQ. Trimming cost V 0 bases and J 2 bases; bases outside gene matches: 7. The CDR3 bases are TGCGCCAGCAGCTTGGGTAGCGGGCTATATCAAGAGACCCAGTACTTC. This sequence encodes CASSLGSGLYQETQYF.

CDR3 protein: CASSFGGGGPLSEQYF. CDR3 sequence (DNA): TGTGCCAGCAGCTTTGGGGGCGGGGGGCCATTAAGCGAGCAGTACTTC. This chain connects TRBV11-2 to TRBJ2-7; 8 positions match TRBD2. This CDR3 has 16 residues. V was clipped by 3 bases and J by 6 bases; unmatched bases: 13. The germline V gene has CDR1 SGHAT and CDR2 FQNNGV. The complete variable domain, with remaining parts taken from reference TRBV11-2 and TRBJ2-7, reads EAGVAQSPRYKIIEKRQSVAFWCNPISGHATLYWYQQILGQGPKLLIQFQNNGVVDDSQLPKDRFSAERLKGVDSTLKIQPAKLEDSAVYLCASSFGGGGPLSEQYFGPGTRLTVT.

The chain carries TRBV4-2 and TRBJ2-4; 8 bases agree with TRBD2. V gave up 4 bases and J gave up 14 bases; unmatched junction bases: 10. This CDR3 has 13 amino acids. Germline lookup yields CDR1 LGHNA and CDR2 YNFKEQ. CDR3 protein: CASSLGREGSKYF. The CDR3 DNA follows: TGTGCCAGCAGCCTCGGACGGGAGGGGTCTAAGTACTTC.

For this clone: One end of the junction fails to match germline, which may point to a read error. The CDR3, as DNA: TGTGCCAGTAGTGCGCCGGGACAGGCTAGGGAAAAGCTGTTTTTT. Residues: CASSAPGQAREKLFF. This chain connects TRBV19 to TRBJ1-4, with 8 bases lining up with TRBD1. From germline, CDR1 is LNHDA and CDR2 SQIVND (reference sequence). The CDR3 length is 15 residues.

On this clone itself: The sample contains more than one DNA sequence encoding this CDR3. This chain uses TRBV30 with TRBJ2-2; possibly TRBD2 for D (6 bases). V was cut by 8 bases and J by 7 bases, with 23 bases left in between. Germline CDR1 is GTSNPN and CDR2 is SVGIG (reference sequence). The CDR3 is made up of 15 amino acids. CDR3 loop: CAGKPSWGDGGELFF. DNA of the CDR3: TGTGCCGGAAAACCCAGCTGGGGGGATGGCGGGGAGCTGTTTTTT.

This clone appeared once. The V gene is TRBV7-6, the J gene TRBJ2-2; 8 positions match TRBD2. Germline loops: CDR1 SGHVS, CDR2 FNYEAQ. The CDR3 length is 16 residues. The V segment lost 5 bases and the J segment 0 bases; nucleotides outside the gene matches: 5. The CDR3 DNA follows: TGTGCCAGCAGCGATCGGACTAGCTCGAACACCGGGGAGCTGTTTTTT. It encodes CASSDRTSSNTGELFF.

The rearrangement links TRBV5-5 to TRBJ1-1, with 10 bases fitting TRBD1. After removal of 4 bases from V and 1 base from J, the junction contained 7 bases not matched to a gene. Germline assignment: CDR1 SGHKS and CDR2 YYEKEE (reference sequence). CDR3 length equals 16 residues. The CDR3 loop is CASSPDRGRGNTEAFF. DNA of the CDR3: TGTGCCAGCAGCCCCGACAGGGGGCGGGGGAACACTGAAGCTTTCTTT.